Presented here are 13 T cell receptor beta chains from one specimen sequenced in a study of blood T cells in healthy people across ages. A sample-barcoded 5' primer and a J-beta primer mix were used in a second PCR of about 7 to 12 cycles. TCRdb reprocessed the 5' RACE reads via MiXCR and lists one record per CDR3 protein. The sample carries some 1.1 million distinct CDR3 sequences, 35% to 40% recorded once. The source material was blood. Source of these receptors: a young man in good health.

The chain couples TRBV7-3 to TRBJ2-1; the D is unclear. Trimming shortened V by 5 bases and J by 8 bases, and 13 bases separated the two germline ends. CDR3 length: 13 residues. Per germline, CDR1 SGHTA and CDR2 FQGTGA. The CDR3 spells CASSLKSADEQFF. The CDR3 nucleotides read TGTGCCAGCAGCCTAAAGTCGGCAGATGAGCAGTTCTTC.

This clonotype has more than one count but fewer than ten. The rearrangement uses TRBV12-3 or TRBV12-4 and TRBJ1-3; D gene unclear. This CDR3 has 15 amino acids. Trimming removed 6 bases from V and 0 bases from J, with 12 bases in between. CDR3 amino acids: CASSPGPSSGNTIYF. CDR3 sequence (DNA): TGTGCCAGCAGCCCTGGACCGAGCTCTGGAAACACCATATATTTT.

The chain couples TRBV12-5 to TRBJ1-5; D perhaps matches TRBD1 (6 bases). Germline V gene sequence: CDR1 LGHNT, CDR2 FRNRAP. CDR3 length: 12 amino acids. V lost 10 bases and J 2 bases, leaving 9 bases between the germline ends. The CDR3 reads CAKGEGNQPQHF. The CDR3 DNA sequence: TGTGCTAAGGGGGAAGGCAATCAGCCCCAGCATTTT.

The rearrangement uses TRBV3-1 and TRBJ2-1, with D possibly being TRBD1 or TRBD2 (5 bases each). The germline V gene has CDR1 LGHDT and CDR2 YNNKEL (reference sequence). CDR3 size: 19 residues. Trimming took 0 bases from V and 7 from J, leaving 25 bases between them. The DNA for the CDR3 is TGTGCCAGCAGCCAAGATAGTGTGTTCGAAGGGGCCAGGGAGAATGAGCAGTTCTTC. It specifies CASSQDSVFEGARENEQFF.

The V call is TRBV20-1, the J call TRBJ2-3; the D is unclear. Per the germline V gene, CDR1 is DFQATT and CDR2 is SNEGSKA (reference sequence). This CDR3 region has 12 residues. The V and J ends lost 6 bases and 2 bases respectively, with 9 bases between them. The CDR3: CSAKRTTDTQYF. CDR3 sequence (DNA): TGCAGTGCCAAGCGAACCACAGATACGCAGTATTTT.

In its sample, this clonotype ranks as medium-sized. The V and J genes are TRBV15 and TRBJ1-4; no reliable D call. V was shortened by 3 bases and J by 4 bases, with 9 bases between the two germline ends. Germline-derived CDR1 and CDR2 are LNHNV and YYDKDF (reference sequence). The CDR3 runs 14 residues. CDR3 DNA sequence: TGTGCCACCAGCAGCGAAATAGTTAATGAAAAACTGTTTTTT. Amino acid sequence: CATSSEIVNEKLFF.

This clonotype was picked up a small number of times. CDR3 sequence: CASSLLGANEKLFF. CDR3 bases: TGTGCCAGCAGTTTACTGGGGGCTAATGAAAAACTGTTTTTT. The chain joins TRBV27 to TRBJ1-4, with D perhaps TRBD1 (5 bases). Trimming cost V 2 bases and J 3 bases, with 7 bases left between them. Germline CDR1 reads MNHEY; CDR2 reads SMNVEV (reference sequence). This CDR3 is built from 14 residues. Full variable domain (remainder filled in from reference TRBV27 and TRBJ1-4): EAQVTQNPRYLITVTGKKLTVTCSQNMNHEYMSWYRQDPGLGLRQIYYSMNVEVTDKGDVPEGYKVSRKEKRNFPLILESPSPNQTSLYFCASSLLGANEKLFFGSGTQLSVL.

Remarks on this clonotype: One end of the junction is discordant with germline, which a read error may explain. The chain combines TRBV20-1 with TRBJ1-6, with no clear D. The CDR3 extends over 15 amino acids. The V gene's germline CDR1 is DFQATT and CDR2 SNEGSKA (reference sequence). The CDR3 sequence is CSAYARGPYNSPPHF. CDR3 coding DNA: TGCAGTGCTTACGCCCGTGGACCCTATAATTCACCCCCCCACTTT.

The CDR3 nucleotides are TGTGCCAGCAGCTCAACAAGACAAGGCAACTATGGCTACACCTTC. The encoded protein is CASSSTRQGNYGYTF. The chain carries TRBV5-6 and TRBJ1-2; D ambiguous. This CDR3 region has 15 residues. The V gene lost 3 bases and the J gene lost 2 bases, with 14 bases spanning the gap. Germline-derived CDR1 and CDR2 are SGHDT and YYEEEE.

V and J are TRBV12-3 or TRBV12-4 and TRBJ1-2; D unclear. The CDR3 is 15 residues long. The V end lost 4 bases, the J end lost 1 base, and 13 bases lay between the germline ends. The CDR3 loop is CASSSLRLGNYGYTF. In DNA form, the CDR3 reads TGTGCCAGCAGTTCCCTCCGTCTGGGTAACTATGGCTACACCTTC.

J is TRBJ2-3 and V is TRBV12-5; D call uncertain. Trimming removed 2 bases from V and 6 bases from J, with 6 bases in between. Germline V CDR1 and CDR2: LGHNT, FRNRAP. The CDR3 is made up of 12 amino acids. In nucleotides, the CDR3 is TGTGCTAGTGGTTTGTCCCCCGATACGCAGTATTTT. This sequence encodes CASGLSPDTQYF.

This sequence joins TRBV20-1 and TRBJ2-7; 10 bases map to TRBD1. Germline values: CDR1 DFQATT, CDR2 SNEGSKA (reference sequence). After removal of 5 bases from V and 5 bases from J, the junction contained 0 bases not matched to a gene. CDR3 length equals 11 residues. CDR3 in amino acids: CSAGTGDEQYF. CDR3 coding DNA: TGCAGTGCTGGGACAGGGGACGAGCAGTACTTC.

The chain combines TRBV20-1 with TRBJ2-7; D is perhaps TRBD1 (6 bases). V was clipped by 5 bases and J by 3 bases, with 17 bases between them. In germline, CDR1 is DFQATT, CDR2 SNEGSKA (reference sequence). The length of the CDR3 is 14 residues. This chain's CDR3 is CSAQDRKGRYEQYF. CDR3 nucleotide sequence: TGCAGTGCTCAAGACAGGAAGGGCCGCTACGAGCAGTACTTC.